This entry is about one T cell receptor (beta chain). Its antigen is still unknown. PCR amplification relied on 60 Vbeta primers (plus 13 Jbeta primers). Here immunoSEQ multiplex PCR was the method, and the copy in TCRdb shows in-frame clones only, minus some. In the table there are about 160,000 clones, around 80% of which are singletons. The V and J ends lost 7 bases and 10 bases, in that order; junction bases with no gene match: 4. CDR1 is ENHRY, CDR2 SYGVKD, per germline. The CDR3 sequence is 13 residues long. This sample stems from a study of cytomegalovirus exposure and HLA in healthy donors. Study-wide results and caveats: Rare sequences made up most TCRs, while some public TCRs were found in many donors. Later findings reportedly placed an Asian-associated ancestry cluster below the approximately 650-donor mean for N-insertions. Earlier findings revealed that most TCR beta V segments proved productive either about 87% or about 30% of the time.

The source material was PBMCs. This clonotype was sampled from a woman aged 25 to 39 in good health and CMV-seropositive. V and J are TRBV10-3 and TRBJ1-6; 10 bases align to TRBD1. The CDR3 spells CAIMTGGGSPLHF. The CDR3 DNA reads as TGTGCCATCATGACAGGGGGCGGGTCACCCCTCCACTTT.